One sample yielded the 22 T cell receptor beta chains listed below, sequenced in a study of identical twins. TCRdb passed the 5' RACE reads through MiXCR, listing each CDR3 protein once. The sample has roughly 1.6 million distinct CDR3 sequences, 32% seen once. The sequencing sample was made of cord blood. All receptors come from a newborn girl in good health.

A few counts support this clonotype. The V and J genes are TRBV20-1 and TRBJ2-7; TRBD2 matches 9 bases. The CDR3 contains 15 residues. CDR1 and CDR2 (germline): DFQATT, SNEGSKA (reference sequence). V was pared by 0 bases and J by 3 bases, with 6 bases of the junction left unmatched. The CDR3 spells CSAREMAGGYYEQYF. CDR3 nucleotide sequence: TGCAGTGCTAGAGAAATGGCGGGAGGGTACTACGAGCAGTACTTC.

The V gene is TRBV7-2, the J gene TRBJ2-5, with D uncertain. CDR3 length equals 11 residues. Germline CDR1 SGHTA, CDR2 FQGNSA. With 1 base removed from V and 9 bases from J, the gap between germline ends came to 6 bases. The DNA for the CDR3 is TGTGCCAGCAGCTTAGTATTCCCCCAGTACTTC. Encoded protein: CASSLVFPQYF.

The J gene is TRBJ2-1, the V gene TRBV20-1; 8 nucleotides align to TRBD2. CDR1 and CDR2 (germline): DFQATT, SNEGSKA (reference sequence). V was pared by 4 bases and J by 4 bases, with 12 bases of the junction left unmatched. The CDR3 totals 16 residues. CDR3 nucleotides: TGCAGTGCTATTAGCCCCTTAGCGGGGCCGTACAATGAGCAGTTCTTC. Its protein product is CSAISPLAGPYNEQFF.

This clonotype has only a few counts. The V call is TRBV7-2, the J call TRBJ2-4, with a possible D match to TRBD2 (6 bases). CDR3 size: 19 residues. CDR1 and CDR2 from the germline V gene are SGHTA and FQGNSA. Trimming pared 1 base from V and 1 base from J, leaving 20 bases between. The CDR3 DNA sequence: TGTGCCAGCAGCTTAGACCCTCCGACTAGTCGGCGGGCCAAAAACATTCAGTACTTC. Protein product: CASSLDPPTSRRAKNIQYF.

This clonotype was found once. The chain couples TRBV5-1 to TRBJ2-7; 9 bases fit TRBD1. The CDR3 spans 14 residues. In germline, CDR1 is SGHRS, CDR2 YFSETQ. V shed 3 bases and J 5 bases; nucleotides not matched to a gene: 6. CDR3 sequence reads: CASSSKTGGNEQYF. The DNA of the CDR3 is TGCGCCAGCAGCTCAAAGACAGGGGGTAACGAGCAGTACTTC.

The rearrangement joins TRBV12-3 or TRBV12-4 to TRBJ2-3; 12 nucleotides line up with TRBD1. The CDR3 contains 17 residues. With 8 bases clipped from V and 5 bases from J, the junction kept 14 bases outside the gene matches. CDR3 sequence (DNA): TGTGCCAGCCGCATGAGAACGGGACAGGGGGCTGAAGATACGCAGTATTTT. Its translation is CASRMRTGQGAEDTQYF.

This CDR3 reads CASSGRGGIQETQYF. CDR3 DNA: TGCGCCAGCAGTGGTAGGGGGGGGATCCAAGAGACCCAGTACTTC. The chain combines TRBV10-1 with TRBJ2-5, with D tentatively TRBD2 (7 bases). Germline assignment: CDR1 WNHNN and CDR2 SYGVQD (reference sequence). Trimming took off 4 bases at V and 1 base at J, with 13 bases between the two ends. The CDR3 is 15 amino acids.

The genes are TRBV10-1 and TRBJ2-2; D might be TRBD2 (6 bases). Germline values: CDR1 WNHNN, CDR2 SYGVQD (reference sequence). This CDR3 comprises 14 residues. V was clipped by 3 bases and J by 4 bases, with 9 bases between them. CDR3 in DNA: TGCGCCAGCAGTGAAAGGGACTTCACCGGGGAGCTGTTTTTT. This sequence encodes CASSERDFTGELFF.

The V call is TRBV20-1, the J call TRBJ1-5; TRBD1 matches 10 bases. Germline CDR1 and CDR2: DFQATT and SNEGSKA (reference sequence). After removal of 0 bases from V and 4 bases from J, the junction contained 6 bases not matched to a gene. This CDR3 contains 16 residues. The CDR3 nucleotides read TGCAGTGCTAGAGACCCCCGGACAGGGGGGAATCAGCCCCAGCATTTT. This codes for CSARDPRTGGNQPQHF.

The chain recombines TRBV10-3 with TRBJ2-3; the D is unclear. Germline CDR1 and CDR2: ENHRY and SYGVKD. V lost 0 bases, J lost 2 bases, and 3 bases lay in between. This CDR3 spans 13 amino acids. The CDR3 region has the DNA TGTGCCATCAGTGAGTCGCTCACAGATACGCAGTATTTT. Protein product: CAISESLTDTQYF.

The chain combines TRBV20-1 with TRBJ2-6; the D gene is possibly TRBD1 (5 bases). Germline V lookup: CDR1 DFQATT, CDR2 SNEGSKA (reference sequence). The CDR3 sequence is 15 residues long. V lost 6 bases and J 0 bases, leaving 12 bases between the germline ends. The CDR3 loop reads CSATTALSGANVLTF. In DNA form, the CDR3 reads TGCAGTGCGACGACAGCACTCTCTGGGGCCAACGTCCTGACTTTC.

The J gene is TRBJ2-1, the V gene TRBV25-1, with 10 bases matching TRBD2. The CDR3 is 14 amino acids. Germline V gene data show CDR1 as MGHDK and CDR2 as SYGVNS. The trim removed 4 bases at V and 9 bases at J, leaving 6 bases unmatched. CDR3 in amino acids: CASSGQRGGSEQFF. As DNA, the CDR3 is TGTGCCAGCAGTGGCCAGCGGGGGGGCTCTGAGCAGTTCTTC. Complete variable domain (other parts from reference TRBV25-1 and TRBJ2-1): EADIYQTPRYLVIGTGKKITLECSQTMGHDKMYWYQQDPGMELHLIHYSYGVNSTEKGDLSSESTVSRIRTEHFPLTLESARPSHTSQYLCASSGQRGGSEQFFGPGTRLTVL.

This clonotype has more than one count but fewer than ten. This could be a read error, since a much larger clone is one nucleotide away. The rearrangement uses TRBV10-3 and TRBJ2-7; D is possibly TRBD1 (6 bases). The V gene lost 5 bases and the J gene lost 4 bases, with 9 bases spanning the gap. The CDR3 is 12 residues long. CDR1 and CDR2 from the germline V gene are ENHRY and SYGVKD. CDR3 nucleotide sequence: TGTGCCATCAGTTTTACAGGGTACGAGCAGTACTTC. This gives the protein CAISFTGYEQYF.

This clonotype was counted a few times. The chain links TRBV6-1 to TRBJ2-3, with 12 bases that match TRBD2. In germline, CDR1 is MNHNS, CDR2 SASEGT. The CDR3 totals 17 residues. V lost 0 bases and J lost 6; bases outside the gene matches: 7. The CDR3 here is CASSEARTSGIRDTQYF. In nucleotides, the CDR3 is TGTGCCAGCAGTGAAGCGAGGACTAGCGGGATTAGGGATACGCAGTATTTT.

The V and J genes are TRBV2 and TRBJ1-5, with 9 bases aligning to TRBD1. The CDR3 totals 14 residues. The ends lost 8 bases at V and 6 bases at J; junction bases unmatched: 8. Looked up from germline, CDR1 is SNHLY and CDR2 is FYNNEI. The CDR3 DNA follows: TGTGCCAGCGATGGGACAGGGAACGTTCAGCCCCAGCATTTT. Translating gives CASDGTGNVQPQHF.

The gene calls are TRBV12-3 or TRBV12-4 and TRBJ2-1; 10 bases are shared with TRBD2. Trimming cost V 6 bases and J 0 bases; bases outside gene matches: 8. CDR3 length: 17 amino acids. CDR3 in DNA: TGTGCCAGCAGCCAAAAAGCGGGAGGGAGCTCCTACAATGAGCAGTTCTTC. Translated, it gives CASSQKAGGSSYNEQFF.

The chain joins TRBV3-1 to TRBJ1-4, with a possible D match to TRBD1 (6 bases). Germline lookup yields CDR1 LGHDT and CDR2 YNNKEL (reference sequence). The length of the CDR3 is 15 residues. Trimming took off 1 base at V and 8 bases at J, with 14 bases between the two ends. In DNA form, the CDR3 reads TGTGCCAGCAGCCAAGGGGCAGGGGCGGGAGAAAAACTGTTTTTT. Amino acid sequence: CASSQGAGAGEKLFF.

This clonotype was recorded only once. This rearrangement joins TRBV2 to TRBJ1-3; no reliable D call. The CDR3 is made up of 14 amino acids. V was shortened by 3 bases and J by 0 bases, with 6 bases between the two germline ends. Per the germline V gene, CDR1 is SNHLY and CDR2 is FYNNEI. The CDR3: CASSDRHSGNTIYF. The CDR3 nucleotides read TGTGCCAGCAGTGACCGACACTCTGGAAACACCATATATTTT.

In DNA, the CDR3 is TGCAGTGCTAGGACTAACTATGAGCAGTTCTTC. This translates into CSARTNYEQFF. The chain carries TRBV20-1 and TRBJ2-1; TRBD2 is a possible D gene (5 bases). V gave up 3 bases and J gave up 8 bases, with 8 bases separating them. CDR3 size: 11 residues. The germline CDR1 and CDR2 sequences are DFQATT and SNEGSKA (reference sequence).

The V and J genes are TRBV6-5 and TRBJ2-7; 8 nucleotides agree with TRBD1. The CDR3 is 15 residues long. V lost 0 bases, J lost 6 bases, and 7 bases stayed unmatched. Germline-derived CDR1 and CDR2 are MNHEY and SVGAGI. The CDR3: CASSYSRGRLGEQYF. The CDR3 coding sequence is TGTGCCAGCAGTTACTCCAGGGGGCGACTAGGCGAGCAGTACTTC.

V is TRBV7-2 and J is TRBJ1-1, with D possibly matching TRBD1 (5 bases). The length of the CDR3 is 16 residues. Germline V gene sequence: CDR1 SGHTA, CDR2 FQGNSA. Trimming removed 0 bases at V and 1 base at J, with 12 bases between. In DNA form, the CDR3 reads TGTGCCAGCAGCTTAGCGAGGAACGGGGCGAACACTGAAGCTTTCTTT. This gives the protein CASSLARNGANTEAFF. Drawing the rest from reference TRBV7-2 and TRBJ1-1, the complete variable domain is GAGVSQSPSNKVTEKGKDVELRCDPISGHTALYWYRQSLGQGLEFLIYFQGNSAPDKSGLPSDRFSAERTGGSVSTLTIQRTQQEDSAVYLCASSLARNGANTEAFFGQGTRLTVV.

The V call is TRBV20-1, the J call TRBJ2-1; no clear D. The germline V and J ends were trimmed by 0 bases and 7 bases, with 10 bases remaining between them. Germline V gene lookup returns CDR1 DFQATT and CDR2 SNEGSKA (reference sequence). The CDR3 has 13 residues. In nucleotides, the CDR3 is TGCAGTGCTAGAGATCGTAGAGGTAATGAGCAGTTCTTC. Protein sequence: CSARDRRGNEQFF.